The 5 T cell receptor beta chains reported below all come from one sample, sequenced in a study of control samples from healthy donors and cancer patients. The method was immunoSEQ multiplex PCR; TCRdb's version includes in-frame clones alone and lacks a portion of them. The table lists some 130,000 clones, over 85% of them singletons. Sequences were obtained from blood. These TCRs come from a man aged 18 to 29 in good health.

The chain links TRBV19 to TRBJ1-5; D remains ambiguous. The CDR3 length is 12 residues. Looked up from germline, CDR1 is LNHDA and CDR2 is SQIVND (reference sequence). Trimming shortened V by 5 bases and J by 7 bases, and 9 bases separated the two germline ends. The CDR3 DNA reads TGTGCCAGTAGTTTAAGTAGGCAGCCCCAGCATTTT. Amino acids: CASSLSRQPQHF.

The rearrangement joins TRBV20-1 to TRBJ1-4, with 11 bases identical to TRBD1. The CDR3 totals 13 residues. V dropped 3 bases and J dropped 7; count of bases not matched to a gene: 1. From germline, CDR1 is DFQATT and CDR2 SNEGSKA (reference sequence). The CDR3 is CSASGTGGEKLFF. CDR3 DNA: TGCAGTGCTAGTGGGACAGGGGGTGAAAAACTGTTTTTT.

The gene calls are TRBV4-2 and TRBJ2-7; possibly TRBD2 for D (5 bases). V was trimmed by 1 base and J by 7 bases, leaving 11 bases between them. Germline CDR1 is LGHNA and CDR2 is YNFKEQ. The CDR3 is 13 residues long. CDR3 coding DNA: TGTGCCAGCAGCCAAGTCGGGGAGTGGGAGCAGTACTTC. It translates to CASSQVGEWEQYF.

The gene calls are TRBV9 and TRBJ2-5; TRBD2 agrees at 9 bases. From germline, CDR1 is SGDLS and CDR2 YYNGEE. This CDR3 spans 15 amino acids. J lost 5 bases, V lost 2 bases, and 7 bases had no gene match. The CDR3 nucleotides read TGTGCCAGCAGCGTTGGCGGGGGGGCGAGGGAGACCCAGTACTTC. It specifies CASSVGGGARETQYF. The entire variable domain, with the rest obtained from reference TRBV9 and TRBJ2-5, is as follows: DSGVTQTPKHLITATGQRVTLRCSPRSGDLSVYWYQQSLDQGLQFLIQYYNGEERAKGNILERFSAQQFPDLHSELNLSSLELGDSALYFCASSVGGGARETQYFGPGTRLLVL.

The chain employs TRBV10-3 and TRBJ2-1; 11 nucleotides agree with TRBD2. Per germline, CDR1 ENHRY and CDR2 SYGVKD. This CDR3 region has 17 residues. J gave up 6 bases and V 3 bases, and 10 bases lay outside the gene matches. DNA of the CDR3: TGTGCCATCAGTGATAGTAGCGGGGGGGTCGGGATCAATGAGCAGTTCTTC. Protein product: CAISDSSGGVGINEQFF.